This T cell receptor (beta chain) was identified during a study of blood T cell repertoires in COVID-19. Across the whole study: PBMCs, B-cell-depleted T cells, or T cells were the source of the cDNA or gDNA that made up the material.

The Seattle site enrolled patients during active infection and followed them longitudinally. Generated by immunoSEQ multiplex PCR, the TCRdb table keeps only in-frame clones and is missing some. The table lists about 210,000 clones, 82% of them singletons, with 4.5% to 5.5% in the top ten. In germline, CDR1 is PRHDT, CDR2 FYEKMQ (reference sequence). Trimming cost V 2 bases and J 5 bases, with 10 bases left between them. The CDR3 runs to 14 residues. The TCR originated in a woman aged 70-85 years with COVID-19, enrolled during active disease. The chain uses TRBV13 and TRBJ1-5, with a possible D match to TRBD1 (5 bases). Sequenced input: peripheral blood. CDR3 DNA: TGTGCCAGCAGCTTACGGGGGGTTCATCAGCCCCAGCATTTT. Encoded protein: CASSLRGVHQPQHF.